This T cell receptor beta chain derives from a study of shared clonotypes between healthy human individuals. Background on the study: With ages of 18 to 49, the donors were two women and a few men.

From germline, CDR1 is SNHLY and CDR2 FYNNEI. V gave up 6 bases and J gave up 3 bases, with 11 bases separating them. CDR3 length: 13 amino acids. Division of CD4+ cells produced a CD45RA+ naive subset and a CD45RA-negative memory subset. Original data processing: ImmunoSEQ supplied junction-only sequences lacking quality scores, so filtering was different. The method was immunoSEQ multiplex PCR; TCRdb's version includes in-frame clones alone and lacks a portion of them. That table is the source of V, J and clone size, and D and trimming were worked out from the DNA. The profile shows more than 2 million clones, approximately 96% of them singletons. Concerning this clone: Its antigen remains unidentified.

Study findings and constraints: On the whole, naive subsets had larger estimated richness than memory subsets had.

This clonotype was obtained from a man aged 18 to 30 in good health. This sequence joins TRBV2 and TRBJ1-1; D gene uncertain. Sequencing input: naive CD4+ T cells sorted from blood. Subset indicated: CD45RA+ positively selected. The CDR3 loop is CASRAEGHTEAFF. The CDR3 DNA reads TGTGCCAGCAGGGCGGAGGGTCACACTGAAGCTTTCTTT.